This TCR beta chain was retrieved from a study of tumor and adjacent non-tumor tissue in lung cancer. For the study at large: Around 4.2 million productive TCRbeta reads were obtained per sample on average.

This sample's RNA came from whole unsorted tissue. TCRbeta libraries were built with three rounds of nested PCR, modified from ARM-PCR. Each CDR3 protein is one row after TCRdb ran MiXCR on the multiplex PCR reads. The table has around 79,000 distinct CDR3 sequences, roughly 72% seen once. With 6 bases removed from V and 3 bases from J, the gap between germline ends came to 18 bases. Looked up from germline, CDR1 is SQVTM and CDR2 is ANQGSEA. The CDR3 covers 15 residues. Sequenced material: lung tumor tissue. This TCR derives from a woman between 40 and 55 years old with non-small cell lung cancer. V gene TRBV29-1 combines with J gene TRBJ2-1, with D maybe TRBD2 (7 bases). The CDR3 loop reads CSVARTRGSYNEQFF. The CDR3 coding sequence is TGCAGCGTCGCAAGGACTAGGGGGAGCTACAATGAGCAGTTCTTC.